One and the same sample provided the 14 T cell receptor beta chains below, sequenced in a study of neurological immune-mediated disorders. TCRdb re-called the 5' RACE reads with MiXCR, one entry per CDR3 protein. The repertoire includes 33,000 or so distinct CDR3 sequences, less than 8.5% of them detected once, and roughly 4.3% sits in the top ten. Sequencing was performed on PBMCs. Receptors were obtained from a woman aged 35 to 49 in good health.

This clonotype was detected many times. The V gene is TRBV28, the J gene TRBJ2-5; 7 bases match TRBD2. The CDR3 is 15 residues long. The J segment lost 4 bases and the V segment lost 5 bases, leaving 10 bases of the junction unmatched. The germline V gene encodes CDR1 MDHEN and CDR2 SYDVKM. CDR3 amino acids: CASSPRTRDGETQYF. The CDR3 nucleotides read TGTGCCAGCAGTCCGCGGACTAGAGACGGAGAGACCCAGTACTTC. The full variable domain, completed using reference TRBV28 and TRBJ2-5, is DVKVTQSSRYLVKRTGEKVFLECVQDMDHENMFWYRQDPGLGLRLIYFSYDVKMKEKGDIPEGYSVSREKKERFSLILESASTNQTSMYLCASSPRTRDGETQYFGPGTRLLVL.

This clonotype showed up many times. This chain uses TRBV7-9 with TRBJ1-1; D call uncertain. The CDR3 length is 12 residues. Germline-derived CDR1 and CDR2 are SEHNR and FQNEAQ (reference sequence). The V end lost 1 base, the J end lost 8 bases, and 8 bases lay between the germline ends. CDR3 sequence reads: CASSLDWEEAFF. In DNA form, the CDR3 reads TGTGCCAGCAGCTTAGATTGGGAAGAAGCTTTCTTT.

By proportion, this clonotype is medium-sized. The rearrangement links TRBV12-3 or TRBV12-4 to TRBJ1-5; no clear D. The CDR3 spans 13 residues. The germline V and J ends were trimmed by 0 bases and 7 bases, with 7 bases remaining between them. The DNA of the CDR3 is TGTGCCAGCAGTTTAGCCCTGGGGCAGCCCCAGCATTTT. This codes for CASSLALGQPQHF.

This clonotype was detected many times. The gene calls are TRBV7-9 and TRBJ1-5; D might be TRBD1 (6 bases). The V end lost 1 base, the J end lost 4 bases, and 11 bases lay between the germline ends. The CDR3 length is 15 residues. The germline CDR1 and CDR2 sequences are SEHNR and FQNEAQ (reference sequence). CDR3 coding DNA: TGTGCCAGCAGCTTAGTCGGGCAGGGGAATCAGCCCCAGCATTTT. Its protein product is CASSLVGQGNQPQHF.

The table lists this clonotype with many counts. The genes are TRBV29-1 and TRBJ2-1, with D possibly being TRBD1 (6 bases). Looked up from germline, CDR1 is SQVTM and CDR2 is ANQGSEA. This CDR3 comprises 13 residues. The V and J ends lost 2 bases and 8 bases respectively, with 13 bases between them. The CDR3 protein is CSVERSRGYEQFF. The CDR3 nucleotides read TGCAGCGTTGAAAGGTCCAGGGGCTATGAGCAGTTCTTC.

The chain combines TRBV25-1 with TRBJ1-4; D perhaps matches TRBD1 (6 bases). CDR1 is MGHDK and CDR2 is SYGVNS in the germline V gene. This CDR3 comprises 14 residues. Between the trimmed V and J ends, which lost 6 bases and 5 bases, there was a span of 13 bases. The CDR3 region is CASRETGHNEKLFF. The CDR3 DNA sequence: TGTGCCAGCAGGGAGACAGGCCACAATGAAAAACTGTTTTTT.

This clonotype appeared many times. CDR3 residues: CASSTRLTASNEQFF. CDR3 nucleotides: TGTGCCAGCAGTACTAGATTGACAGCTTCCAATGAGCAGTTCTTC. The genes are TRBV27 and TRBJ2-1; D possibly matches TRBD1 or TRBD2 (5 bases each). Germline V lookup: CDR1 MNHEY, CDR2 SMNVEV (reference sequence). This CDR3 comprises 15 residues. Trimming took 5 bases from V and 6 from J, leaving 17 bases between them.

This clonotype appeared many times. The V gene is TRBV28, the J gene TRBJ2-1, with 11 positions matching TRBD2. Trimming cost V 4 bases and J 6 bases; bases outside gene matches: 11. The length of the CDR3 is 17 residues. The germline gives CDR1 MDHEN, CDR2 SYDVKM. The chain's CDR3 is CASSSSRLAGWGNEQFF. The CDR3 DNA sequence: TGTGCCAGCAGTTCGTCCCGACTAGCGGGATGGGGCAATGAGCAGTTCTTC.

This clonotype was picked up many times. This chain links TRBV7-3 with TRBJ2-2, with 7 nucleotides matching TRBD2. After removal of 5 bases from V and 0 bases from J, the junction contained 3 bases not matched to a gene. Germline CDR1 is SGHTA and CDR2 is FQGTGA. This CDR3 contains 15 residues. Here the CDR3 reads CASSPSGTNTGELFF. The CDR3 DNA follows: TGTGCCAGCAGCCCGAGCGGGACGAACACCGGGGAGCTGTTTTTT.

This clonotype was counted many times. V is TRBV10-1 and J is TRBJ2-1, with D perhaps matching TRBD1 (8 bases). Germline V gene lookup returns CDR1 WNHNN and CDR2 SYGVQD (reference sequence). The CDR3 spans 14 residues. Trimming removed 5 bases at V and 5 bases at J, with 13 bases between. This CDR3 reads CASSNRGGHNEQFF. CDR3 in DNA: TGCGCCAGCAGTAACAGGGGGGGACACAATGAGCAGTTCTTC.

This clonotype was observed a handful of times. The gene calls are TRBV27 and TRBJ1-2; 9 positions match TRBD1. Germline CDR1 is MNHEY and CDR2 is SMNVEV (reference sequence). The J segment lost 7 bases and the V segment lost 3 bases, leaving 6 bases of the junction unmatched. The CDR3 spans 14 residues. The CDR3 DNA follows: TGTGCCAGCAGTTTCGGACAGGGGAATAGTGGCTACACCTTC. The encoded protein is CASSFGQGNSGYTF.

In its sample, this clonotype was seen many times. V is TRBV25-1 and J is TRBJ1-5; a weak D match, TRBD1 (6 bases). V was cut by 1 base and J by 0 bases, with 16 bases left in between. This CDR3 comprises 18 residues. The germline V gene has CDR1 MGHDK and CDR2 SYGVNS. The CDR3 bases are TGTGCCAGCAGTGAATCGGAGGGCAGGGGATATAGCAATCAGCCCCAGCATTTT. Protein product: CASSESEGRGYSNQPQHF.

At least ten counts were recorded for this clonotype. The rearrangement links TRBV9 to TRBJ2-1; 9 nucleotides match TRBD2. The length of the CDR3 is 15 residues. Germline lookup yields CDR1 SGDLS and CDR2 YYNGEE. Germline trimming cut 1 base from V and 10 bases from J; bases unmatched to any gene: 9. The DNA of the CDR3 is TGTGCCAGCAGCGTATCGGCGGGGGGGCCAGGGGAGCAGTTCTTC. It yields the protein CASSVSAGGPGEQFF. The entire variable domain, with the rest obtained from reference TRBV9 and TRBJ2-1, is as follows: DSGVTQTPKHLITATGQRVTLRCSPRSGDLSVYWYQQSLDQGLQFLIQYYNGEERAKGNILERFSAQQFPDLHSELNLSSLELGDSALYFCASSVSAGGPGEQFFGPGTRLTVL.

This clonotype has ten or more counts. The genes are TRBV10-2 and TRBJ2-7, with D perhaps given as TRBD1 or TRBD2 (5 bases each). Germline-derived CDR1 and CDR2 are WSHSY and SAAADI. V shed 6 bases and J shed 3 bases, with 12 bases lying between them. The CDR3 spans 13 residues. The CDR3 region is CASRRGIDYEQYF. In nucleotides, the CDR3 is TGCGCCAGCAGGAGGGGAATCGACTACGAGCAGTACTTC.